This T cell receptor beta chain was profiled in a study of T cell clonality in common variable immunodeficiency. Study conclusions and caveats: Common variable immunodeficiency TCR beta sequences reportedly had fewer deletions and N-nucleotide insertions.

Trimming removed 3 bases at V and 0 bases at J, with 10 bases between. This CDR3 region has 16 residues. Germline CDR1 SGHRS, CDR2 YFSETQ. Patients and controls were mostly of Caucasian heritage. Sequencing input was equivalent genomic DNA from CVID and controls. Libraries were prepared by immunoSEQ multiplex PCR; TCRdb keeps only in-frame clonotypes and omits some of them. The sample shows tens of thousands of clones, none of them appearing just once. This clone was seen many times. Its target is unknown. The read ends 3 residues early relative to the CDR3; the germline J gene fills the gap. This TCR was sampled from a person between 18 and 69 years old in good health. The rearrangement joins TRBV5-1 to TRBJ2-6; a weak D match, TRBD1 (5 bases). Sequenced material: peripheral blood mononuclear cells. CDR3 DNA (partial): TGCGCCAGCAGCTCTGACAGAGTCTCTGGGGCCAACGTC. As protein: CASSSDRVSGANV. The whole CDR3 sequence is CASSSDRVSGANVLTF.